This passage covers 3 T cell receptor beta chains from one sample sequenced in a study of T cells in Graves' hyperthyroidism and ophthalmopathy. The CDR3 regions of TCR beta were amplified from RNA transcripts. Carried out on the TCR CDR3, a first-round RT-PCR used the HTBI primer set. TCRdb analysed the multiplex PCR reads with MiXCR anew, one entry per CDR3 protein. The data show roughly 710,000 distinct CDR3 sequences, around 40% seen once. Sequencing was carried out using blood. The receptors come from a woman aged 40 to 49 with Graves' hyperthyroidism.

The chain employs TRBV10-3 and TRBJ2-5; D could derive from TRBD1 or TRBD2 (5 bases each). Germline values: CDR1 ENHRY, CDR2 SYGVKD. This CDR3 is built from 16 residues. The V end was cut by 0 bases, the J end by 4 bases, with 15 bases between. CDR3 amino acids: CAISESIRGEGETQYF. The CDR3 bases are TGTGCCATCAGTGAGTCGATTAGAGGGGAAGGAGAGACCCAGTACTTC.

In this sample, this clonotype turned up a few times. The CDR3 here is CASSLDGNEQYF. The CDR3 DNA is TGTGCCAGCAGCCTCGATGGAAACGAGCAGTACTTC. This chain links TRBV6-5 with TRBJ2-7; no firm D call. The CDR3 length is 12 residues. Germline CDR1 reads MNHEY; CDR2 reads SVGAGI. V lost 6 bases, J lost 5 bases, and 11 bases lay in between.

This clonotype appeared a few times. This chain joins TRBV19 and TRBJ2-5; possibly TRBD2 for D (7 bases). The V and J ends lost 7 bases and 2 bases respectively, with 14 bases between them. CDR3 size: 14 residues. CDR1 and CDR2 from the germline V gene are LNHDA and SQIVND (reference sequence). The CDR3 protein is CASTLRGGQETQYF. The DNA for the CDR3 is TGTGCCAGTACCTTAAGGGGGGGTCAAGAGACCCAGTACTTC.